Below, one T cell receptor (beta chain) is given with its context. These data originate in a study of blood T cell repertoires in COVID-19. Some clones are missing from TCRdb's copy, which holds only in-frame ones; the method was immunoSEQ multiplex PCR. The sample lists some 280,000 clones, 86% seen once, with under 3.5% in the top ten. The clonotype comes from a woman aged 25 to 45 with active or convalescent COVID-19. Specimen: peripheral blood.

This CDR3 reads CASSLDRALNEKLFF. The CDR3 coding sequence is TGTGCCAGCAGCCTCGACAGGGCGCTTAATGAAAAACTGTTTTTT. V is TRBV6-5 and J is TRBJ1-4; 7 nucleotides line up with TRBD1. The CDR3 consists of 15 residues. Germline V gene data show CDR1 as MNHEY and CDR2 as SVGAGI. V gave up 6 bases and J gave up 4 bases; unmatched junction bases: 8.